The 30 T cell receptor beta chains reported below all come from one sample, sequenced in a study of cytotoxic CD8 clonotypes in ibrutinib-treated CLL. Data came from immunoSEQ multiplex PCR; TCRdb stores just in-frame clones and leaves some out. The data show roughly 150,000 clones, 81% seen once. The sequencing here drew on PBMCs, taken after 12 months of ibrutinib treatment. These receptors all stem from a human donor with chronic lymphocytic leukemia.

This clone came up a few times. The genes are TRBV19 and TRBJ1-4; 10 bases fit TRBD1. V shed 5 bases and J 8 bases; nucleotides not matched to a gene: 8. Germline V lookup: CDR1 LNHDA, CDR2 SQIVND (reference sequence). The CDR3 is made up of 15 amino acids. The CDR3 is CASSAGDRGNEKLFF. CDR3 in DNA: TGTGCCAGTAGTGCTGGGGACAGGGGAAACGAAAAACTGTTTTTT.

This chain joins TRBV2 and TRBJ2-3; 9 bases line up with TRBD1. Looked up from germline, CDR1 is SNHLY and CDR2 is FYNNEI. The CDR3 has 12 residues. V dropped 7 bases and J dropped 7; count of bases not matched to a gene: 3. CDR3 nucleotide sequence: TGTGCCAGCAAACAGGGGGCGAATACGCAGTATTTT. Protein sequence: CASKQGANTQYF.

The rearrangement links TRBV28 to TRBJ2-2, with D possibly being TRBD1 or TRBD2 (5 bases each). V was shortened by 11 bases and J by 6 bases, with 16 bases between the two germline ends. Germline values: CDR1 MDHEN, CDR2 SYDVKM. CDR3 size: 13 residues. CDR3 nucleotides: TGTGCCTGCGGGCCAGGGAGAGCCGGGGAGCTGTTTTTT. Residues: CACGPGRAGELFF.

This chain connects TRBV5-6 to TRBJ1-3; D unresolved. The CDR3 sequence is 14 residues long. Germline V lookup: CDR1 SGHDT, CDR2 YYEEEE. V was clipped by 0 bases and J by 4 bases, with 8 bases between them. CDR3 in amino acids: CASSLGGGGNTIYF. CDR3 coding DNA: TGTGCCAGCAGCTTGGGGGGTGGAGGAAACACCATATATTTT.

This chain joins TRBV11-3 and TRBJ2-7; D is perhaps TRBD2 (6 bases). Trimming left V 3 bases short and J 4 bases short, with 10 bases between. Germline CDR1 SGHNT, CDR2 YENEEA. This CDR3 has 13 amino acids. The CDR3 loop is CASSFGDLYEQYF. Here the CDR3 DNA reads TGTGCCAGCAGCTTCGGGGACTTGTACGAGCAGTACTTC.

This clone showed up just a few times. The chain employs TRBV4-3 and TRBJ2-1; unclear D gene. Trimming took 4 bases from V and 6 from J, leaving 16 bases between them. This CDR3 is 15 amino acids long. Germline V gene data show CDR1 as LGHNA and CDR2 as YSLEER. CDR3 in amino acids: CASSLEAGGLNEQFF. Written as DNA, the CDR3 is TGCGCCAGCAGCCTTGAGGCTGGCGGCCTCAATGAGCAGTTCTTC.

CDR3 bases: TGTGCCAGCAGCGCGAGAGAACAGGGGAATGAAAAACTGTTTTTT. As protein: CASSAREQGNEKLFF. J is TRBJ1-4 and V is TRBV7-9; 7 positions match TRBD1. Germline assignment: CDR1 SEHNR and CDR2 FQNEAQ (reference sequence). This CDR3 is 15 amino acids long. The trim removed 5 bases at V and 5 bases at J, leaving 8 bases unmatched.

The CDR3 loop is CASSFSGGQGNQPQHF. Here the CDR3 DNA reads TGTGCCAGCAGTTTTTCGGGGGGACAGGGAAATCAGCCCCAGCATTTT. J is TRBJ1-5 and V is TRBV28; 9 bases fit TRBD1. CDR3 length equals 16 residues. Germline loops: CDR1 MDHEN, CDR2 SYDVKM. V was pared by 3 bases and J by 4 bases, with 7 bases of the junction left unmatched.

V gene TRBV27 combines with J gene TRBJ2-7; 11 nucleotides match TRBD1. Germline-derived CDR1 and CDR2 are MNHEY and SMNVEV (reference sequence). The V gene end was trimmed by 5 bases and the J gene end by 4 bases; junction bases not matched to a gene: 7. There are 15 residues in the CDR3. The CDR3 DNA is TGTGCCAGCAGTACCCGGGACAGGGGGTTTTACGAGCAGTACTTC. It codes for CASSTRDRGFYEQYF.

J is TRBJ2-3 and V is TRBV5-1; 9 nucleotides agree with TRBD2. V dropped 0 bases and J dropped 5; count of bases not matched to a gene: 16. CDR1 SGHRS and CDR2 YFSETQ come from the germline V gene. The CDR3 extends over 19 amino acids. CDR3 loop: CASSLERLASGAIRDTQYF. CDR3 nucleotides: TGCGCCAGCAGCTTGGAACGCCTGGCTAGCGGGGCTATTAGAGATACGCAGTATTTT.

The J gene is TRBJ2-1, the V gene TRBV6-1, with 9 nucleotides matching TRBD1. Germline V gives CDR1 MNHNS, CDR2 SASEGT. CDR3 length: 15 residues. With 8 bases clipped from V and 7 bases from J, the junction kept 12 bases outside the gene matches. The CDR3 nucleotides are TGTGCCAGCCTTCCCGGGACAGGGTTGAGAAATGAGCAGTTCTTC. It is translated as CASLPGTGLRNEQFF.

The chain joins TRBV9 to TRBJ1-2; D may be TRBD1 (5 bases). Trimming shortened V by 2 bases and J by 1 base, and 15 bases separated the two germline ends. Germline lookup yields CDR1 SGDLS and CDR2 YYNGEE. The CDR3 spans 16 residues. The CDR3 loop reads CASSVSRDEINYGYTF. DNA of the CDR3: TGTGCCAGCAGCGTCTCCAGGGACGAAATTAACTATGGCTACACCTTC.

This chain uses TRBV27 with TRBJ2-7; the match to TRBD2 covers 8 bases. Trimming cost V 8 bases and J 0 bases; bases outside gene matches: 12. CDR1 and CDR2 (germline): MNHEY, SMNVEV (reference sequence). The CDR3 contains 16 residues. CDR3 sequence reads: CASGRGISGDSYEQYF. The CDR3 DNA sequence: TGTGCCAGCGGACGGGGAATTAGCGGGGACTCCTACGAGCAGTACTTC.

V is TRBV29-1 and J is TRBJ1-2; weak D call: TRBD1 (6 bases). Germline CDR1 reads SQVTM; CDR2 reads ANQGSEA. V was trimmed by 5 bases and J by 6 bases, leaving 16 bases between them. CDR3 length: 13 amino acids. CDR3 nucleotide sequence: TGCAGCGTTCCGATTGGGACAAGGCATGGCTACACCTTC. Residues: CSVPIGTRHGYTF.

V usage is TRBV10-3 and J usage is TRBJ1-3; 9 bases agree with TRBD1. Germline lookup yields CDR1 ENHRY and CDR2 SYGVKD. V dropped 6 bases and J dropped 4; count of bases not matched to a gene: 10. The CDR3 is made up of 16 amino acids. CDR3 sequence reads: CAISGGQGIGGNTIYF. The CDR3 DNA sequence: TGTGCCATCAGCGGGGGACAGGGAATTGGCGGAAACACCATATATTTT.

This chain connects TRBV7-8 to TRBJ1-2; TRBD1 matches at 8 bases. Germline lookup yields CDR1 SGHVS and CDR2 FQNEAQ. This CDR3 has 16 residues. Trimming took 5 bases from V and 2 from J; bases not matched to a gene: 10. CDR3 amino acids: CASSTLTGARNYGYTF. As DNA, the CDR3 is TGTGCCAGCAGCACTCTGACAGGGGCCAGAAACTATGGCTACACCTTC.

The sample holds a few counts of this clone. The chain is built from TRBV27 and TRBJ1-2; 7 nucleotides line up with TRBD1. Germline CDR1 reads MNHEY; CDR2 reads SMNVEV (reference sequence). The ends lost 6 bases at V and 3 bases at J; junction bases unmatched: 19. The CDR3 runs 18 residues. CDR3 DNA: TGTGCCAGCAGACAAACAAAGACAGGGCCGCGATTTGACTATGGCTACACCTTC. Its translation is CASRQTKTGPRFDYGYTF.

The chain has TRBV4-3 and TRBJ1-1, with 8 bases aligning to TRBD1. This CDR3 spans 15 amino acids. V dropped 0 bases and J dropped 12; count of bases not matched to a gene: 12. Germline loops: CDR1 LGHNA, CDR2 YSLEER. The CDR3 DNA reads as TGCGCCAGCAGCCAAGATTGGGCAGGGGGCATGGGGACTTTCTTT. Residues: CASSQDWAGGMGTFF.

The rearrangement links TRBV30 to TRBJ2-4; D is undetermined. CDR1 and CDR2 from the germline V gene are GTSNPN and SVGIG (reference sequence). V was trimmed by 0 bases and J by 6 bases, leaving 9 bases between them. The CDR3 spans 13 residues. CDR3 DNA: TGTGCCTGGAGTGTAAAGGGCATAAACATTCAGTACTTC. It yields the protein CAWSVKGINIQYF.

As DNA, the CDR3 is TGTGCCAGCAGCTCGACTAGCCGGAGCACAGATACGCAGTATTTT. It is translated as CASSSTSRSTDTQYF. The V call is TRBV5-8, the J call TRBJ2-3, with 7 bases lining up with TRBD2. Germline V gene sequence: CDR1 SGHTS, CDR2 YDEGEE. V was pared by 3 bases and J by 0 bases, with 4 bases of the junction left unmatched. The CDR3 is 15 residues long.

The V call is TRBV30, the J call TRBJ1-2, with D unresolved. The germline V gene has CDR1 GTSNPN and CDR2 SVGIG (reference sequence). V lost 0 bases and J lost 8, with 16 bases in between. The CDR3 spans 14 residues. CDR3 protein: CAWSVRRSGNGYTF. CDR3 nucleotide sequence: TGTGCCTGGAGTGTACGGCGGTCGGGGAACGGCTACACCTTC.

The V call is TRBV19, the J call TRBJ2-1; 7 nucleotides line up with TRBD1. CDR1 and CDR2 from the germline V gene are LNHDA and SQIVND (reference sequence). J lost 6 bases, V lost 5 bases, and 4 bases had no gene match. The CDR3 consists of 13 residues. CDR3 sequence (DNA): TGTGCCAGTAGTTGGGGGACAGTCAATGAGCAGTTCTTC. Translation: CASSWGTVNEQFF.

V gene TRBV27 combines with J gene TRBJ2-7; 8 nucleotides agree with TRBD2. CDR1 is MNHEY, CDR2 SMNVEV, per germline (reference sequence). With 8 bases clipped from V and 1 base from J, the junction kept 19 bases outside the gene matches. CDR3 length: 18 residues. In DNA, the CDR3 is TGTGCCAGCGGCCAGTTAAGAACGGCGGGGGGTAGGTCCTACGAGCAGTACTTC. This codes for CASGQLRTAGGRSYEQYF.

The CDR3 reads CASSHSDGTSDKDTQYF. CDR3 in DNA: TGCGCCAGCAGCCACTCCGATGGGACTAGCGACAAGGATACGCAGTATTTT. The chain is built from TRBV4-3 and TRBJ2-3, with 10 positions matching TRBD2. Germline values: CDR1 LGHNA, CDR2 YSLEER. CDR3 length: 17 amino acids. After removal of 3 bases from V and 6 bases from J, the junction contained 12 bases not matched to a gene.

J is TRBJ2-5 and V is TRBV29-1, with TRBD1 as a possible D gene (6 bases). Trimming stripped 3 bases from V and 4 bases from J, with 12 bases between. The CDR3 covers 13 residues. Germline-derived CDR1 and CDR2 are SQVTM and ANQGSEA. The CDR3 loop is CSVDWGPGETQYF. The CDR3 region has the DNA TGCAGCGTTGATTGGGGGCCCGGAGAGACCCAGTACTTC.

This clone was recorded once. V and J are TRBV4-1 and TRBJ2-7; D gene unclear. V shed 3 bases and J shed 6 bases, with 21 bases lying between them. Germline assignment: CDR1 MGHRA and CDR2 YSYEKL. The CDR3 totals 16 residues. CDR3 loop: CASSHPTRTPVGEQYF. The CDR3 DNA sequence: TGCGCCAGCAGCCACCCCACGCGGACCCCCGTCGGCGAGCAGTACTTC.

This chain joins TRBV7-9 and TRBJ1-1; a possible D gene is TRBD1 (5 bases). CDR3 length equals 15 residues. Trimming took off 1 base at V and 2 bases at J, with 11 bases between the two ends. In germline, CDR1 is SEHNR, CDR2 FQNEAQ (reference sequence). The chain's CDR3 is CASSLEGATNTEAFF. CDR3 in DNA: TGTGCCAGCAGCTTAGAAGGGGCGACTAACACTGAAGCTTTCTTT.

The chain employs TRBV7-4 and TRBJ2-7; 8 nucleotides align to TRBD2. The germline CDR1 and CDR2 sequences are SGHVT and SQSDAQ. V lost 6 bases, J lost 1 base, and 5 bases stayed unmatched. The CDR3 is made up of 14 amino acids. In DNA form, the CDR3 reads TGTGCCAGCAGTTATACTAGCGGATCCTACGAGCAGTACTTC. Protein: CASSYTSGSYEQYF. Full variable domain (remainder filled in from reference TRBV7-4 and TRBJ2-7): GAGVSQSPRYKVAKRGRDVALRCDSISGHVTLYWYRQTLGQGSEVLTYSQSDAQRDKSGRPSGRFSAERPERSVSTLKIQRTEQGDSAVYLCASSYTSGSYEQYFGPGTRLTVT.

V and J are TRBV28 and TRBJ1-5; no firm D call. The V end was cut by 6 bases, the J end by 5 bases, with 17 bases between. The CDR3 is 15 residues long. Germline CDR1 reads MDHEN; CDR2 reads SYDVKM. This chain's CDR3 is CASSSAAGLYQPQHF. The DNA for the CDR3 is TGTGCCAGCAGCTCGGCGGCAGGTTTATATCAGCCCCAGCATTTT.

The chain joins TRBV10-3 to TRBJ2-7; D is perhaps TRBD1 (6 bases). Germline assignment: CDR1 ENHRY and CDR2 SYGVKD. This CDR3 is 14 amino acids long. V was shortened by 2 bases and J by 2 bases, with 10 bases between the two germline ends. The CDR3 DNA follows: TGTGCCATCAGTGAGGGACAGTTGACCTACGAGCAGTACTTC. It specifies CAISEGQLTYEQYF.